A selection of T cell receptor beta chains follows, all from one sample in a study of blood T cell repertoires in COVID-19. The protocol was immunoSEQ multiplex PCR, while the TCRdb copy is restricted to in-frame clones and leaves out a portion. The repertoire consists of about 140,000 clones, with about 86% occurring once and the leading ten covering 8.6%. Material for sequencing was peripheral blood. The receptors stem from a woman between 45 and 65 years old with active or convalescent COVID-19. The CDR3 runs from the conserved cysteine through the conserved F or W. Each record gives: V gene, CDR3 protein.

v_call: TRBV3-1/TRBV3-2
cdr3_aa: CASSRRGGRERNEQFF

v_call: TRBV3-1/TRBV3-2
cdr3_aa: CASSHDQGYNSPLHF

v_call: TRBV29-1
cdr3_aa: CSALTLLGQGGYGYTF

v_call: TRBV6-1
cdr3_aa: CASSEPYRGHEQYF

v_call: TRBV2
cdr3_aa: CASSDRPVTYNSPLHF

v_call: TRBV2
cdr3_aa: CASRKDSSGETQYF

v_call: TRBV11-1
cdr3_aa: CASTQRGSSYEQYF

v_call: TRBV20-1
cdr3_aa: CSASRDIEWEAFF

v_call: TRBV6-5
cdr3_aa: CASTEPGGSGGYTF

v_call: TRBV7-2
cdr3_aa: CASRPRGSRSYEQYF

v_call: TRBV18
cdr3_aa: CASSSGAGTEAFF

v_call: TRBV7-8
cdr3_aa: CASSLGGFNTEAFF

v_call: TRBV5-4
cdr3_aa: CATGQPDDTQYF

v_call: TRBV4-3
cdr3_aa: CASSQTLGGSWGEQYF

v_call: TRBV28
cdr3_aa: CASTPGGRETQYF

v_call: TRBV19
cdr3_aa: CASSLGLAGAWGEDTQYF

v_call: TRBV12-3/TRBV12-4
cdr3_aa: CASKQGPGEQYF

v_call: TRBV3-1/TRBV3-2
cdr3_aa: CASSHQTSGTTFF

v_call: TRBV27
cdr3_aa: CASSPWTGGGEKLFF

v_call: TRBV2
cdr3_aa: CASSEVGLGTGQPQHF

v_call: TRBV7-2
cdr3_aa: CASSLGAGYAQYF

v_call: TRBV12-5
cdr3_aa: CASGQWTGGGYGYTF

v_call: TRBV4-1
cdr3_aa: CASTWIAGDNEQFF

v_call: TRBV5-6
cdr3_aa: CASSFVKPGGTEAFF

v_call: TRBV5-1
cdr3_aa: CASKLSGKHTGELFF

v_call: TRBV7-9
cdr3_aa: CASSTTARFQETQYF

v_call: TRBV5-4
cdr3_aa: CASSLGAGWTVNTEAFF

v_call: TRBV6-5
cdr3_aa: CASSDGGSSGNTIYF